Sequencing of this T cell receptor (beta chain) was carried out in a study of shared clonotypes between healthy human individuals. As for the study in general: A couple of women and a few men aged 18 to 49 served as donors. Whole-study findings and limits: Richness estimates generally favored naive over memory subsets.

Replicate PCRs run on sorted subsets employed roughly 190 ng DNA, 30,000 to 35,000 T cell genomes. The assay was immunoSEQ multiplex PCR, and TCRdb's table has in-frame clones only and misses some. The sample shows about 2.4 million clones, 80% to 95% of them seen only once. Germline V gene data show CDR1 as LNHNV and CDR2 as YYDKDF (reference sequence). The length of the CDR3 is 16 residues. V was cut by 3 bases and J by 5 bases, with 19 bases left in between. Worth noting for this clone: Its target is unknown.

The clonotype was recovered from a man aged 18 to 35 in good health. Some clones in this sample may be carry-over from other donors' samples. This chain connects TRBV15 to TRBJ2-5; D possibly corresponds to TRBD1 (6 bases). Sequencing was done on a sample of naive CD4+ T cells from PBMCs. The subset here: CD45RA+ positively selected. CDR3 in DNA: TGTGCCACCAGCAGGAGCCGGGACAAATATCGGGAGACCCAGTACTTC. It is translated as CATSRSRDKYRETQYF.